The 15 T cell receptor beta chains reported below all come from one sample, sequenced in a study of blood T cell repertoires in COVID-19. Measured with immunoSEQ multiplex PCR; TCRdb has only the in-frame clones, and not every one. The sample lists some 390,000 clones, 89% occurring once. The sequenced sample consisted of peripheral blood. The origin of the receptors is a woman between 35 and 50 years old with COVID-19, enrolled during active disease.

The chain employs TRBV5-1 and TRBJ1-1; 11 nucleotides agree with TRBD1. The J segment lost 4 bases and the V segment lost 3 bases, leaving 2 bases of the junction unmatched. Germline V lookup: CDR1 SGHRS, CDR2 YFSETQ. This CDR3 region has 14 residues. CDR3 loop: CASSWGQGGTEAFF. DNA of the CDR3: TGCGCCAGCAGCTGGGGACAGGGGGGCACTGAAGCTTTCTTT.

The V call is TRBV28, the J call TRBJ2-1; D perhaps matches TRBD2 (5 bases). Germline-derived CDR1 and CDR2 are MDHEN and SYDVKM. The germline V and J ends were trimmed by 5 bases and 3 bases, with 14 bases remaining between them. This CDR3 has 15 amino acids. The DNA for the CDR3 is TGTGCCAGCAGTGCCCTAACTAGTATCTACAATGAGCAGTTCTTC. Amino acid sequence: CASSALTSIYNEQFF.

The chain joins TRBV14 to TRBJ2-3; the D is unclear. This CDR3 region has 19 residues. Per the germline V gene, CDR1 is SGHDN and CDR2 is FVKESK. V lost 0 bases and J lost 2, with 21 bases in between. This chain's CDR3 is CASSQDIPTPTRDTDTQYF. The CDR3 coding sequence is TGTGCCAGCAGCCAAGATATTCCAACCCCGACACGAGACACAGATACGCAGTATTTT.

The chain joins TRBV29-1 to TRBJ1-1, with 7 bases fitting TRBD1. This CDR3 contains 13 residues. CDR1 is SQVTM, CDR2 ANQGSEA, per germline. Trimming at V came to 6 bases and at J to 10 bases, leaving 14 bases not matched to a gene. Written as DNA, the CDR3 is TGCAGCGTCTCCGACAGGGTTTTTGAAGTAGCTTTCTTT. Translating gives CSVSDRVFEVAFF.

The V gene is TRBV15, the J gene TRBJ1-2, with D unresolved. Germline V lookup: CDR1 LNHNV, CDR2 YYDKDF (reference sequence). This CDR3 has 14 residues. Trimming shortened V by 6 bases and J by 4 bases, and 15 bases separated the two germline ends. CDR3 coding DNA: TGTGCCACCAGTCAACAGTCCCGGTCCTATGGCTACACCTTC. Encoded protein: CATSQQSRSYGYTF.

The V gene is TRBV11-3, the J gene TRBJ2-1, with D possibly TRBD2 on 5 matching bases. Trimming shortened V by 3 bases and J by 9 bases, and 12 bases separated the two germline ends. Germline V gives CDR1 SGHNT, CDR2 YENEEA. There are 13 residues in the CDR3. CDR3 bases: TGTGCCAGCAGCTTTGGGCTAGCTGGTGAGCAGTTCTTC. Its translation is CASSFGLAGEQFF. Using reference TRBV11-3 and TRBJ2-1 for the parts outside the CDR3, the full variable domain is EAGVVQSPRYKIIEKKQPVAFWCNPISGHNTLYWYLQNLGQGPELLIRYENEEAVDDSQLPKDRFSAERLKGVDSTLKIQPAELGDSAVYLCASSFGLAGEQFFGPGTRLTVL.

This sequence joins TRBV7-3 and TRBJ2-1, with D tentatively TRBD2 (6 bases). The V end was cut by 2 bases, the J end by 1 base, with 9 bases between. The germline CDR1 and CDR2 sequences are SGHTA and FQGTGA. The CDR3 loop spans 15 amino acids. The CDR3 loop is CASSLVAGSYNEQFF. In nucleotides, the CDR3 is TGTGCCAGCAGCTTAGTTGCGGGATCCTACAATGAGCAGTTCTTC.

The chain carries TRBV28 and TRBJ1-5; 7 bases are a match to TRBD1. The CDR3 has 14 residues. Germline V gene sequence: CDR1 MDHEN, CDR2 SYDVKM. V shed 6 bases, J shed 4 bases, and the junction held 6 bases outside the gene matches. The CDR3 bases are TGTGCCAGCAGCCTCGACAGGGCGAATCAGCCCCAGCATTTT. Protein: CASSLDRANQPQHF.

This sequence joins TRBV2 and TRBJ1-5; tentative D call: TRBD1 (6 bases). CDR3 length: 12 residues. Germline V gives CDR1 SNHLY, CDR2 FYNNEI. V dropped 9 bases and J dropped 6 bases, with 12 bases sitting between them. CDR3 protein: CASRQEGQPQHF. CDR3 nucleotides: TGTGCCAGTAGACAGGAAGGTCAGCCCCAGCATTTT.

The J gene is TRBJ2-7, the V gene TRBV7-2; no clear D. Per germline, CDR1 SGHTA and CDR2 FQGNSA. The ends were cut back, 5 bases at V and 0 bases at J, with 20 bases in the middle. This CDR3 is built from 17 residues. The DNA of the CDR3 is TGTGCCAGCAGCCAGGCCCGGATGGGTTCCCTCTCCTACGAGCAGTACTTC. Its protein is CASSQARMGSLSYEQYF.

CDR3 sequence: CSVEDKREQYGYTF. The CDR3, as DNA: TGCAGCGTTGAAGATAAGAGGGAACAGTATGGCTACACCTTC. The gene calls are TRBV29-1 and TRBJ1-2; D remains ambiguous. V lost 0 bases and J lost 5, with 13 bases in between. The CDR3 totals 14 residues. Germline V lookup: CDR1 SQVTM, CDR2 ANQGSEA. Based on the CDR3 plus reference TRBV29-1 and TRBJ1-2, the full variable domain is SAVISQKPSRDICQRGTSLTIQCQVDSQVTMMFWYRQQPGQSLTLIATANQGSEATYESGFVIDKFPISRPNLTFSTLTVSNMSPEDSSIYLCSVEDKREQYGYTFGSGTRLTVV.

In this sample, this clone turned up a few times. The rearrangement links TRBV28 to TRBJ2-1; possibly TRBD1 for D (6 bases). Germline CDR1 is MDHEN and CDR2 is SYDVKM. The CDR3 is 14 residues long. Trimming took 2 bases from V and 10 from J, leaving 15 bases between them. The CDR3 reads CASSLSDGGDEQFF. The DNA of the CDR3 is TGTGCCAGCAGTTTAAGTGATGGGGGCGACGAGCAGTTCTTC.

J is TRBJ1-1 and V is TRBV18, with D hard to call. CDR3 length: 13 amino acids. Germline-derived CDR1 and CDR2 are KGHSH and LQKENI. Trimming shortened V by 4 bases and J by 0 bases, and 6 bases separated the two germline ends. The CDR3 DNA sequence: TGTGCCAGCTCACAAGACATGAACACTGAAGCTTTCTTT. It translates to CASSQDMNTEAFF.

The chain couples TRBV19 to TRBJ2-3; 10 bases are a match to TRBD2. The CDR3 has 14 residues. J lost 4 bases, V lost 4 bases, and 2 bases had no gene match. Germline CDR1 LNHDA, CDR2 SQIVND (reference sequence). CDR3 nucleotide sequence: TGTGCCAGTAGTACTAGCGGGGGAGCAGATACGCAGTATTTT. This gives the protein CASSTSGGADTQYF.

The chain carries TRBV30 and TRBJ2-7; the match to TRBD2 covers 14 bases. Germline V gene sequence: CDR1 GTSNPN, CDR2 SVGIG (reference sequence). The V segment lost 1 base and the J segment 4 bases; nucleotides outside the gene matches: 3. The CDR3 is 15 residues long. The CDR3 DNA reads TGTGCCTGGAGTGAAGGGACTAGCGGGAGATACGAGCAGTACTTC. Its protein product is CAWSEGTSGRYEQYF.